The 8 T cell receptor beta chains given below trace back to one sample, sequenced in a study of cytomegalovirus exposure and HLA in healthy donors (dated by TCRdb to 2016 to 2017). Receptor amplification or capture employed the immunoSEQ multiplex PCR assay. A mixture of 60 forward primers for TCR Vbeta segments and 13 reverse primers for TCR Jbeta segments was used in the multiplex PCR. Held by TCRdb, this immuneACCESS table contains in-frame sequences only and omits some clones. Under half of the omission traces to an unresolved V gene where checked; the cause of the rest is unknown. In all, the sample holds around 86,000 clones, and roughly 8.2% of those were seen once. 2% to 2.5% of the sample comes from the top ten. Material for sequencing was PBMCs. These receptor sequences come from a man aged 45-65 years in good health and CMV-seronegative.

A few counts support this clone. The junction and the germline gene differ at one end; a read error may be behind it. The chain recombines TRBV7-9 with TRBJ1-2, with D possibly matching TRBD1 (6 bases). CDR3 length: 13 residues. Per germline, CDR1 SEHNR and CDR2 FQNEAQ (reference sequence). DNA of the CDR3: TGTGCCAGCAGCTTGGGGGGGCAGGGAGGCTGCACCTTC. This encodes CASSLGGQGGCTF.

The chain recombines TRBV11-1 with TRBJ1-2; D remains unclear. This CDR3 comprises 15 residues. V lost 2 bases to trimming and J lost 2 bases, with 12 bases between them. Germline V gene sequence: CDR1 SGHAT, CDR2 FQDESV (reference sequence). This chain's CDR3 is CASSLSVGTNYGYTF. The CDR3 DNA reads as TGTGCCAGCAGCTTAAGTGTTGGCACCAACTATGGCTACACCTTC. Supplemented by reference TRBV11-1 and TRBJ1-2, the full variable domain reads EAEVAQSPRYKITEKSQAVAFWCDPISGHATLYWYRQILGQGPELLVQFQDESVVDDSQLPKDRFSAERLKGVDSTLKIQPAELGDSAMYLCASSLSVGTNYGYTFGSGTRLTVV.

CDR3 sequence (DNA): TGTGCCAGCAGTTTACCGGGGACTTCAACCGGGGAGCTGTTTTTT. Translation: CASSLPGTSTGELFF. The J gene is TRBJ2-2, the V gene TRBV28; possibly TRBD2 for D (6 bases). Per the germline V gene, CDR1 is MDHEN and CDR2 is SYDVKM. The V end was cut by 2 bases, the J end by 5 bases, with 12 bases between. The CDR3 is 15 amino acids.

This clone has more than one count but fewer than ten. The identical CDR3 is also encoded by other nucleotide sequences in the sample. The gene calls are TRBV4-1 and TRBJ2-3; no reliable D call. V was pared by 1 base and J by 4 bases, with 9 bases between. CDR3 length equals 14 residues. The germline CDR1 and CDR2 sequences are MGHRA and YSYEKL. For the CDR3, the DNA is TGCGCCAGCAGCCAAGTTGTCATAGCAGATACGCAGTATTTT. This codes for CASSQVVIADTQYF.

The chain couples TRBV28 to TRBJ1-2; the D gene is possibly TRBD1 (6 bases). Per the germline V gene, CDR1 is MDHEN and CDR2 is SYDVKM. The CDR3 loop spans 15 amino acids. This CDR3 is CASESRGGRSFGYTF. Here the CDR3 DNA reads TGTGCTAGCGAATCGAGGGGGGGGCGTTCGTTTGGCTACACCTTC.

In this sample, this clone turned up a few times. The genes are TRBV19 and TRBJ1-2; TRBD1 aligns across 7 bases. The CDR3 is made up of 14 amino acids. Per germline, CDR1 LNHDA and CDR2 SQIVND (reference sequence). The V gene end was trimmed by 7 bases and the J gene end by 4 bases; junction bases not matched to a gene: 9. CDR3 nucleotide sequence: TGTGCCAGTACCCAAGCACAGGGGCGCTATGGCTACACCTTC. Translation gives CASTQAQGRYGYTF.

This sequence joins TRBV19 and TRBJ1-1; D unclear. CDR3 length equals 16 residues. Germline V CDR1 and CDR2: LNHDA, SQIVND (reference sequence). Trimming stripped 5 bases from V and 1 base from J, with 17 bases between. This chain's CDR3 is CASSLSGQSGNTEAFF. Written as DNA, the CDR3 is TGTGCCAGTAGTCTCAGCGGGCAGTCCGGGAACACTGAAGCTTTCTTT. The variable domain in full, completed from reference TRBV19 and TRBJ1-1, reads DGGITQSPKYLFRKEGQNVTLSCEQNLNHDAMYWYRQDPGQGLRLIYYSQIVNDFQKGDIAEGYSVSREKKESFPLTVTSAQKNPTAFYLCASSLSGQSGNTEAFFGQGTRLTVV.

The CDR3 nucleotides are TGTGCCAGCAGTTCAAGGGACAAGACAGAAGAGACCCAGTACTTC. Residues: CASSSRDKTEETQYF. The chain combines TRBV7-3 with TRBJ2-5; the D gene is possibly TRBD1 (6 bases). Deletions cut 6 bases from V and 3 bases from J, with 17 bases between. CDR1 and CDR2 (germline): SGHTA, FQGTGA. This CDR3 comprises 15 residues.